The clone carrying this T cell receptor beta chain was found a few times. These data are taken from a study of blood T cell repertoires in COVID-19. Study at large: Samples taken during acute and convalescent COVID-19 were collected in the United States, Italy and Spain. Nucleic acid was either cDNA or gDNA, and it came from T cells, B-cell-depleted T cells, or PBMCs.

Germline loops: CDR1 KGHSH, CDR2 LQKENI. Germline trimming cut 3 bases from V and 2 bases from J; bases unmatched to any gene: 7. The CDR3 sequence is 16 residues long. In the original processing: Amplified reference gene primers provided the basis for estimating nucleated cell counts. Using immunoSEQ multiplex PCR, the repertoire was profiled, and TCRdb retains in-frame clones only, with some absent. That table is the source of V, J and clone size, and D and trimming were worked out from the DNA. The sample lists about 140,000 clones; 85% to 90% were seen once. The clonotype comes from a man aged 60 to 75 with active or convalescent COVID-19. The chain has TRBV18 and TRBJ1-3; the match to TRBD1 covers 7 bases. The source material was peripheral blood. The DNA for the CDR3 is TGTGCCAGCTCACCGGGACAGACTCAAGCTGGAAACACCATATATTTT. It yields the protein CASSPGQTQAGNTIYF.